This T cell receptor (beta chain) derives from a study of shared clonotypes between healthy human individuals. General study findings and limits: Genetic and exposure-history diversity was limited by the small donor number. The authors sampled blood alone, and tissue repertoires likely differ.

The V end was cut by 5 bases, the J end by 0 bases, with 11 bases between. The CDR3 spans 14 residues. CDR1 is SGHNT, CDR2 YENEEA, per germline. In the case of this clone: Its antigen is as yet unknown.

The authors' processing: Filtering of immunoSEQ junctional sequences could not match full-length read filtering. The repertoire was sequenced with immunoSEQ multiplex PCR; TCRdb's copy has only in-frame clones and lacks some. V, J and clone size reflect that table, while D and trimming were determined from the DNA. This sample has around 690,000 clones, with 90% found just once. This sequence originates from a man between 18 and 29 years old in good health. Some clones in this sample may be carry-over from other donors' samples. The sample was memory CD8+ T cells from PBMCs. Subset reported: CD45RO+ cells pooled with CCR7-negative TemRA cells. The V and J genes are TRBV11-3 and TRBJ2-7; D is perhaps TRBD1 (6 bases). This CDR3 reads CASSQDRNSYEQYF. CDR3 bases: TGTGCCAGCAGCCAGGACAGAAACTCCTACGAGCAGTACTTC.